The clone carrying this T cell receptor beta chain has a handful of counts. What it binds is unknown. At one end, the junction sequence differs from germline, possibly due to a read error. Sample donors were healthy Caucasian individuals that came from Russia, aged about 6 to 95. Each donor had ten milliliters of peripheral blood drawn. This record comes from a study of blood T cells in healthy people across ages. Study-wide context: There was about one barcoded beta molecule captured by template switching per two T cells.

Germline loops: CDR1 MNHEY, CDR2 SVGAGI. This CDR3 is 13 amino acids long. Findings and caveats of the study: As age increased, TCR beta diversity per million T cells fell in a roughly linear fashion.

Then a second PCR, running roughly 6 to 11 cycles, was carried out with a sample-barcoded 5' primer and a J-beta primer mix. TCRdb processed the 5' RACE reads anew with MiXCR; each CDR3 protein has one entry. This sample yields 750,000 to 950,000 distinct CDR3 sequences, of which roughly 24% are seen a single time; 3% belongs to the top ten. A further study also used this sample, focusing on T cells of mothers and their children.

The source is a boy aged 10-17 years in good health. V gene TRBV6-5 combines with J gene TRBJ2-1, with D unresolved. Sequences were obtained from blood. CDR3 loop: CACSYVVDAEQSF. The CDR3 nucleotides are TGTGCCTGCAGTTACGTGGTAGACGCTGAGCAGTCCTTC.